These T cell receptor beta chains were read from a single sample in a study of tumor-infiltrating lymphocytes in localized non-small cell lung cancer. Here immunoSEQ multiplex PCR was the method, and the copy in TCRdb shows in-frame clones only, minus some. The table records about 16,000 clones, about 70% of them present only once. The specimen was lung tumor tissue. The receptors here all came from a human donor with non-small cell lung cancer. CDR3s include the opening cysteine and the closing phenylalanine or tryptophan. A D gene is named only where the DNA matches it firmly. Clone size, where shown, is once, few, many, or a class for clones that have expanded.

DNA: TGTGCCTGGAGTGACGTGACTAGCGGTTACAATGAGCAGTTCTTC
CDR3: CAWSDVTSGYNEQFF
length: 15
D: TRBD2
size: -
V: TRBV30
J: TRBJ2-1

DNA: TGTGCCAGCAGTTACTCGGGGCAGGGTGGCAATGAGCAGTTCTTC
CDR3: CASSYSGQGGNEQFF
length: 15
D: -
size: -
V: TRBV6-6
J: TRBJ2-1

DNA: TGCGCCAGCAGCTTAACAGGGGGCTCCTACAATGAGCAGTTCTTC
CDR3: CASSLTGGSYNEQFF
length: 15
D: TRBD1
size: -
V: TRBV5-1
J: TRBJ2-1

DNA: TGTGCCAGCAGACTTCCCGACAGGGTCTATCAGCCCCAGCATTTT
CDR3: CASRLPDRVYQPQHF
length: 15
D: TRBD1
size: -
V: TRBV28
J: TRBJ1-5

DNA: TGTGCCAGCAGCTTCGACCGGGACAGGGTTGTCTATACGCAGTATTTT
CDR3: CASSFDRDRVVYTQYF
length: 16
D: TRBD1
size: -
V: TRBV7-2
J: TRBJ2-3

DNA: TGTGCCAGCAGCTTAGGACTAGCGGCTTACCAAGAGACCCAGTACTTC
CDR3: CASSLGLAAYQETQYF
length: 16
D: TRBD2
size: -
V: TRBV7-9
J: TRBJ2-5

DNA: TGTGCCAGCAGCTTAGGAGTAGACACAGATCCTCTCGGCTATGGCTACACCTTC
CDR3: CASSLGVDTDPLGYGYTF
length: 18
D: -
size: medium-sized
V: TRBV7-9
J: TRBJ1-2

DNA: TGCGCCAGCAGCTTGGGGGGACTAGCGGGAGGTCCAGATACGCAGTATTTT
CDR3: CASSLGGLAGGPDTQYF
length: 17
D: TRBD2
size: once
V: TRBV5-1
J: TRBJ2-3

DNA: TGCGCCAGCAGCCAAGGGAGCGGGGAGACCCAGTACTTC
CDR3: CASSQGSGETQYF
length: 13
D: -
size: -
V: TRBV4-3
J: TRBJ2-5

DNA: TGTGCCAGCAGTCCCTCGTTCCCCACTGAAGCTTTCTTT
CDR3: CASSPSFPTEAFF
length: 13
D: -
size: few
V: TRBV27
J: TRBJ1-1

DNA: TGTGCCAGCTCACCAGGCCAGCTACAATACGAGCAGTACTTC
CDR3: CASSPGQLQYEQYF
length: 14
D: -
size: -
V: TRBV18
J: TRBJ2-7

DNA: TGCGCCAGCAGCCGGGACCCAGAGGGGGCTGAAGCTTTCTTT
CDR3: CASSRDPEGAEAFF
length: 14
D: -
size: few
V: TRBV5-1
J: TRBJ1-1

DNA: TGTGCCTGGAGTGTTCCTAGCGACGTGGGATCCACCCAGTACTTC
CDR3: CAWSVPSDVGSTQYF
length: 15
D: -
size: once
V: TRBV30
J: TRBJ2-5

DNA: TGTGCCAGCAGCTCCGGGCCAGCTACCGGGGAGCTGTTTTTT
CDR3: CASSSGPATGELFF
length: 14
D: -
size: -
V: TRBV7-9
J: TRBJ2-2

DNA: TGTGCCAGCACTCTAAGGGGGGACTATGGCTACACCTTC
CDR3: CASTLRGDYGYTF
length: 13
D: -
size: -
V: TRBV6-1
J: TRBJ1-2

DNA: TGTGCCAGCAGTCGACGTGGCTATGGCTACACCTTC
CDR3: CASSRRGYGYTF
length: 12
D: -
size: few
V: TRBV28
J: TRBJ1-2

DNA: TGTGCCAGCAGTATTCAGGGGGCCTTCTCTGGAAACACCATATATTTT
CDR3: CASSIQGAFSGNTIYF
length: 16
D: TRBD1
size: -
V: TRBV9
J: TRBJ1-3

DNA: TGTGCCAGCAGCGTAGATGGGACAGGGGTGACCGGGGAGCTGTTTTTT
CDR3: CASSVDGTGVTGELFF
length: 16
D: TRBD1
size: few
V: TRBV9
J: TRBJ2-2

DNA: TGCGCCAGCACGGGGGATTCAGCTGGGACGAACACCGGGGAGCTGTTTTTT
CDR3: CASTGDSAGTNTGELFF
length: 17
D: -
size: -
V: TRBV10-2
J: TRBJ2-2

DNA: TGCGCCAGCAGCCAATTAAGGGGGAACACTGAAGCTTTCTTT
CDR3: CASSQLRGNTEAFF
length: 14
D: -
size: -
V: TRBV4-3
J: TRBJ1-1

DNA: TGTGCCAGTAGTAGGGACAGGGGGGACTATGGCTACACCTTC
CDR3: CASSRDRGDYGYTF
length: 14
D: TRBD1
size: -
V: TRBV19
J: TRBJ1-2

DNA: TGTGCCAGCAGCCCCTTTAAGTCGAGGGGCACCGGGGAGCTGTTTTTT
CDR3: CASSPFKSRGTGELFF
length: 16
D: -
size: medium-sized
V: TRBV7-3
J: TRBJ2-2

DNA: TGTGCCAGCAGTTACTCAGCGGGAGGGACCTACAATGAGCAGTTCTTC
CDR3: CASSYSAGGTYNEQFF
length: 16
D: TRBD2
size: -
V: TRBV6-5
J: TRBJ2-1

DNA: TGCGCCAGCAGTGCCTTCAGGGACACTGAAGCTTTCTTT
CDR3: CASSAFRDTEAFF
length: 13
D: -
size: -
V: TRBV10-1
J: TRBJ1-1

DNA: TGTGCCAGCAGCTCAGCCAGGGTCCCCACCGGGGAGCTGTTTTTT
CDR3: CASSSARVPTGELFF
length: 15
D: -
size: -
V: TRBV5-4
J: TRBJ2-2

DNA: TGCGCCAGCAGCTTGGAGTCAGTCGGCACCGGGGAGCTGTTTTTT
CDR3: CASSLESVGTGELFF
length: 15
D: -
size: -
V: TRBV5-1
J: TRBJ2-2

DNA: TGTGCCAGCAGCCCGTCCACTAGCGGGAGTAAATACGAGCAGTACTTC
CDR3: CASSPSTSGSKYEQYF
length: 16
D: TRBD2
size: -
V: TRBV5-6
J: TRBJ2-7

DNA: TGTGCCAGCAGTTTAAGGACTAGCGACGAGCAGTACTTC
CDR3: CASSLRTSDEQYF
length: 13
D: TRBD2
size: few
V: TRBV27
J: TRBJ2-7

DNA: TGTGCCAGCAGCCTGAACCTAGCGGGAGGAGCAGATACGCAGTATTTT
CDR3: CASSLNLAGGADTQYF
length: 16
D: TRBD2
size: -
V: TRBV5-4
J: TRBJ2-3

DNA: TGTGCCAGCAGCGGACCTTACGGTGAGCAGTTCTTC
CDR3: CASSGPYGEQFF
length: 12
D: -
size: -
V: TRBV11-3
J: TRBJ2-1

DNA: TGTGCCAGCAGCGTCGACAGGAGCTCCTACAATGAGCAGTTCTTC
CDR3: CASSVDRSSYNEQFF
length: 15
D: -
size: -
V: TRBV7-2
J: TRBJ2-1

DNA: TGCGCCAGCAGTTGGGACAGGGGGGTTCGAAAACTGTTTTTT
CDR3: CASSWDRGVRKLFF
length: 14
D: TRBD1
size: -
V: TRBV5-1
J: TRBJ1-4

DNA: TGTGCCAGCAGCTTAGAGGTGGACACGGTTAGCAATCAGCCCCAGCATTTT
CDR3: CASSLEVDTVSNQPQHF
length: 17
D: -
size: -
V: TRBV7-2
J: TRBJ1-5

DNA: TGTGCCAGTACAGGGACAGGGGGAGAGACCCAGTACTTC
CDR3: CASTGTGGETQYF
length: 13
D: TRBD1
size: -
V: TRBV19
J: TRBJ2-5

DNA: TGCGCCAGCAGCCCCGGAGCATGGGACACCGGAACCATTAACTATGGCTACACCTTC
CDR3: CASSPGAWDTGTINYGYTF
length: 19
D: -
size: -
V: TRBV5-1
J: TRBJ1-2

DNA: TGTGCCAGCAGCTCTTACAGGGGGCGCTGGATTGCAGATACGCAGTATTTT
CDR3: CASSSYRGRWIADTQYF
length: 17
D: TRBD1
size: -
V: TRBV11-3
J: TRBJ2-3

DNA: TGCGCCAGCAGCCGTGATCCCGGGACTAGCGTAAGCTCCTACAATGAGCAGTTCTTC
CDR3: CASSRDPGTSVSSYNEQFF
length: 19
D: TRBD2
size: -
V: TRBV5-1
J: TRBJ2-1

DNA: TGCGCCAGCAATGACGAGGGGATCGGGTCTGGGGCCAACGTCCTGACTTTC
CDR3: CASNDEGIGSGANVLTF
length: 17
D: -
size: -
V: TRBV10-2
J: TRBJ2-6

DNA: TGCGCCAGCAGCTTGAGTGGGCGCGTCGACGAGCAGTACTTC
CDR3: CASSLSGRVDEQYF
length: 14
D: -
size: -
V: TRBV7-9
J: TRBJ2-7

DNA: TGTGCCAGCAGCCAAGACAGGGGAAGCAATCAGCCCCAGCATTTT
CDR3: CASSQDRGSNQPQHF
length: 15
D: TRBD1
size: -
V: TRBV16
J: TRBJ1-5

DNA: TGCGCCAGCAGTCAGATATTCGGACAGGGACTCAATGAGCAGTTCTTC
CDR3: CASSQIFGQGLNEQFF
length: 16
D: TRBD1
size: -
V: TRBV23-1
J: TRBJ2-1

DNA: TGTGCCAGTAGTGATAGTGCAGGGCGATTCGGCTACACCTTC
CDR3: CASSDSAGRFGYTF
length: 14
D: -
size: -
V: TRBV19
J: TRBJ1-2

DNA: TGTGCCAGCAGCCCGGAACTTAGCGGATCGTATAGGCAGTTCTTC
CDR3: CASSPELSGSYRQFF
length: 15
D: -
size: -
V: TRBV5-5
J: TRBJ2-1

DNA: TGTGCCAGCAGCCCGGGGCTTCCTAGTTTGGAGACCCAGTACTTC
CDR3: CASSPGLPSLETQYF
length: 15
D: -
size: -
V: TRBV2
J: TRBJ2-5

DNA: TGTGCCAGCAGCTTAGAGGGACAGGATCTTTATGGCTACACCTTC
CDR3: CASSLEGQDLYGYTF
length: 15
D: TRBD1
size: few
V: TRBV7-2
J: TRBJ1-2

DNA: TGTGCCAGCAGACCGGGGGGGGGCGGACTAGGGGAGCTGTTTTTT
CDR3: CASRPGGGGLGELFF
length: 15
D: TRBD2
size: -
V: TRBV2
J: TRBJ2-2

DNA: TGTGCCAGTAGTCAAGGGGTGCAAAACATTCAGTACTTC
CDR3: CASSQGVQNIQYF
length: 13
D: -
size: few
V: TRBV19
J: TRBJ2-4

DNA: TGTGCCAGCAGCTTAGGCGACGAGCAGTACTTC
CDR3: CASSLGDEQYF
length: 11
D: -
size: -
V: TRBV7-8
J: TRBJ2-7

DNA: TGTGCCATTTTAGATCTAGCCAAAAACATTCAGTACTTC
CDR3: CAILDLAKNIQYF
length: 13
D: -
size: few
V: TRBV10-3
J: TRBJ2-4

DNA: TGTGCCAGCAGCTTATCGGCGTTTGGCGGGGAGCAGTACTTC
CDR3: CASSLSAFGGEQYF
length: 14
D: -
size: -
V: TRBV11-3
J: TRBJ2-7

DNA: TGTGCCAGCAGCTTATTACGACAGAAAGAGACCCAGTACTTC
CDR3: CASSLLRQKETQYF
length: 14
D: -
size: -
V: TRBV7-6
J: TRBJ2-5

DNA: TGTGCCACCGGAACCCGAGGGGCCACAGATACGCAGTATTTT
CDR3: CATGTRGATDTQYF
length: 14
D: -
size: -
V: TRBV6-6
J: TRBJ2-3

DNA: TGCGCCAGCAGCCAAGATGGAGCGGGAGTCAGCACAGATACGCAGTATTTT
CDR3: CASSQDGAGVSTDTQYF
length: 17
D: TRBD2
size: -
V: TRBV4-1
J: TRBJ2-3

DNA: TGCGCCAGCAGCCAAGATCTGACTCACTCCTACGAGCAGTACTTC
CDR3: CASSQDLTHSYEQYF
length: 15
D: -
size: few
V: TRBV4-3
J: TRBJ2-7

DNA: TGTGCCAGCTCACCGGGGGGAGAGAGTGAGCAGTACTTC
CDR3: CASSPGGESEQYF
length: 13
D: -
size: -
V: TRBV18
J: TRBJ2-7

DNA: TGTGCCAGCAGCCAAGATTCGGACGGACTAGCTCAAGCTTTCTTT
CDR3: CASSQDSDGLAQAFF
length: 15
D: -
size: medium-sized
V: TRBV4-2
J: TRBJ1-1

DNA: TGTGCCAGCAGCATAAGTATAACCGGGGAGCTGTTTTTT
CDR3: CASSISITGELFF
length: 13
D: -
size: -
V: TRBV11-3
J: TRBJ2-2

DNA: TGTGCCAGCTCGAGTTCGGACAATCAGCCCCAGCATTTT
CDR3: CASSSSDNQPQHF
length: 13
D: -
size: -
V: TRBV6-5
J: TRBJ1-5

DNA: TGTGCCAGTAGGAGGATCGGGGCGAGTAACTATGGCTACACCTTC
CDR3: CASRRIGASNYGYTF
length: 15
D: -
size: -
V: TRBV19
J: TRBJ1-2